This T cell receptor beta chain was sequenced during a study of beta chain features in type 1 diabetes. Across the study: The examined sorted cells totaled some 99 million across samples. Whole-study findings and limits: The cDNA sequencing approach could over-represent high-TCR-expressing cells. Among patients with Type 1 diabetes, TCRB CDR3s were moderately but significantly shorter in every one of the four CD4+ subsets.

The CDR3 is made up of 12 amino acids. Germline V gives CDR1 GTSNPN, CDR2 SVGIG (reference sequence). Trimming shortened V by 5 bases and J by 1 base, and 5 bases separated the two germline ends. Expressed TCRB transcripts were sequenced after all isolated RNA was converted to cDNA. Clones were sequenced by immunoSEQ multiplex PCR, and TCRdb holds only the in-frame ones, with some missing. The data hold 600,000 to 700,000 clones, with roughly an eighth observed a single time. Every single donor gave one heparinised blood draw, and these averaged about 116 mL. For this clone: The antigen is unknown. This same CDR3 is encoded by further DNA sequences in the sample.

The TCR comes from a young man with type 1 diabetes. The sample taken for sequencing was naive CD4+ T cells from blood. The rearrangement uses TRBV30 and TRBJ2-2; D gene unclear. CDR3 nucleotides: TGTGCCTGGGGAGTGAACACCGGGGAGCTGTTTTTT. Its translation is CAWGVNTGELFF.